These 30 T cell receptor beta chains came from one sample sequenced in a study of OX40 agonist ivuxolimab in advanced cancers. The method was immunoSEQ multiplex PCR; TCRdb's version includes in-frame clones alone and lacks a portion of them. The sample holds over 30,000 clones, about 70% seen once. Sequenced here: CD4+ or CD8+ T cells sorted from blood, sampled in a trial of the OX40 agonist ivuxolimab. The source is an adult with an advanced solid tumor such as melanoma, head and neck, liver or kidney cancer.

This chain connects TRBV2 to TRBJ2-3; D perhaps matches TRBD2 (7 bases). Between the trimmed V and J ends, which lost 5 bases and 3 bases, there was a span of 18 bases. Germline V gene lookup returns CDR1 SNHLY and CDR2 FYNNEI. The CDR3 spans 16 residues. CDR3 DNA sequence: TGTGCCAGCAGTACGAGGGGGGGGAAGATAACAGATACGCAGTATTTT. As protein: CASSTRGGKITDTQYF.

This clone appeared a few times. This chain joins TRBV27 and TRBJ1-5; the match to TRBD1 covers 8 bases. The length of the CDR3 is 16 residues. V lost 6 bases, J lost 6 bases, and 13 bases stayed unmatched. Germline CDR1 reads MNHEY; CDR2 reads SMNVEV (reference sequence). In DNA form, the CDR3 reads TGTGCCAGCAGGCCGGACAGGGTCAAAGCGGGTCAGCCCCAGCATTTT. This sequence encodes CASRPDRVKAGQPQHF.

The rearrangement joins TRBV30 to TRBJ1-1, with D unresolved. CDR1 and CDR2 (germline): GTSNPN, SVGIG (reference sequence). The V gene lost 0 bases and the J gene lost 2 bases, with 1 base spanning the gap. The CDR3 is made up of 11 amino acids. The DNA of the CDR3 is TGTGCCTGGAGTGTCAACACTGAAGCTTTCTTT. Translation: CAWSVNTEAFF. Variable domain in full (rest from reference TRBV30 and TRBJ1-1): SQTIHQWPATLVQPVGSPLSLECTVEGTSNPNLYWYRQAAGRGLQLLFYSVGIGQISSEVPQNLSASRPQDRQFILSSKKLLLSDSGFYLCAWSVNTEAFFGQGTRLTVV.

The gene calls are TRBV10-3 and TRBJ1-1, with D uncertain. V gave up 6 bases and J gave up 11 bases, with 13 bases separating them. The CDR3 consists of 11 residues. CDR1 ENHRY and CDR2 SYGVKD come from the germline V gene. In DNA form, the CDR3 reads TGTGCCATCAGGGCGGCGGCCGATGCTTTCTTT. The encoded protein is CAIRAAADAFF.

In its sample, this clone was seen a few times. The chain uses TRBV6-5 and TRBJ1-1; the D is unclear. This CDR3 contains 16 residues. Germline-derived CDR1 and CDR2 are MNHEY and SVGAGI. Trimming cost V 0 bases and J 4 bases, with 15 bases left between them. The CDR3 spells CASSYSFTRGRTEAFF. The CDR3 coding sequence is TGTGCCAGCAGTTACTCTTTCACGCGAGGGCGCACTGAAGCTTTCTTT.

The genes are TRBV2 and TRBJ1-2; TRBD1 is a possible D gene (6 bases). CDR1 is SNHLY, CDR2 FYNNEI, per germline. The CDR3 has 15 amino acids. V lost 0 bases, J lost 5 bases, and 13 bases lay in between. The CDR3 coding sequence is TGTGCCAGCAGTGAAGCGGGCCAGGGGAGGTATGGCTACACCTTC. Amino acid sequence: CASSEAGQGRYGYTF. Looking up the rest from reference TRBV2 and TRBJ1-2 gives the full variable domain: EPEVTQTPSHQVTQMGQEVILRCVPISNHLYFYWYRQILGQKVEFLVSFYNNEISEKSEIFDDQFSVERPDGSNFTLKIRSTKLEDSAMYFCASSEAGQGRYGYTFGSGTRLTVV.

The CDR3, as DNA: TGTGCCAGCAGTACAGACAGGGGGCTCTCACCCCTCCACTTT. Translated: CASSTDRGLSPLHF. The chain carries TRBV6-6 and TRBJ1-6; 10 nucleotides line up with TRBD1. From germline, CDR1 is MNHNY and CDR2 SVGAGI (reference sequence). This CDR3 has 14 residues. The ends lost 5 bases at V and 10 bases at J; junction bases unmatched: 5.

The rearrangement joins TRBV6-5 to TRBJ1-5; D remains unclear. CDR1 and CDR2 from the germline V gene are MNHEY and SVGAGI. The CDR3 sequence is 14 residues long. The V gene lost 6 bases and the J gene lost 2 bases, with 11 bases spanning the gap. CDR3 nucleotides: TGTGCCAGCAGCGACACGGTGGGCAATCAGCCCCAGCATTTT. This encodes CASSDTVGNQPQHF.

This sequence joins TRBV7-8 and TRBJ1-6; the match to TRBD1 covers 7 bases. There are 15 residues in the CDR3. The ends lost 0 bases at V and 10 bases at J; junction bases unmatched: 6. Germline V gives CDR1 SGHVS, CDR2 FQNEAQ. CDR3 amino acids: CASSLANRGGSPLHF. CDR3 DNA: TGTGCCAGCAGCTTAGCGAACAGGGGAGGCTCACCCCTCCACTTT.

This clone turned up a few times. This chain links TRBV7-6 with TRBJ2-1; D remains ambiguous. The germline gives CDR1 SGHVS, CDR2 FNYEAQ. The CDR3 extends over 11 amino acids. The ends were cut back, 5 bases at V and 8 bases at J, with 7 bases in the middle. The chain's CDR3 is CASSIMDEQFF. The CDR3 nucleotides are TGTGCCAGCAGCATAATGGATGAGCAGTTCTTC.

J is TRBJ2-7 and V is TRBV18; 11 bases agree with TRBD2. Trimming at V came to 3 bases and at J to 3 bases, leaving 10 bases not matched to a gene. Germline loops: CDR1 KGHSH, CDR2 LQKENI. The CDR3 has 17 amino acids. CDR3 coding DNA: TGTGCCAGCTCACCGGCGGGGCTAGCGGGAGGACTCTACGAGCAGTACTTC. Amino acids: CASSPAGLAGGLYEQYF.

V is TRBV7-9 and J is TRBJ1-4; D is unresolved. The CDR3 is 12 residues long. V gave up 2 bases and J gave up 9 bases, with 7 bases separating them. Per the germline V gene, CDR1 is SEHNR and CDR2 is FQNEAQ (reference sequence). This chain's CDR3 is CASSLIAQKLFF. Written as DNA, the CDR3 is TGTGCCAGCAGCTTAATTGCTCAAAAACTGTTTTTT.

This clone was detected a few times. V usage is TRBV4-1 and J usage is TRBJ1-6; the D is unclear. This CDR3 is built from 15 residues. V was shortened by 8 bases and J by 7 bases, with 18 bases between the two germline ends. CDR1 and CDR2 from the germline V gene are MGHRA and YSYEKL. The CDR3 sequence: CASARDGHGNSPLHF. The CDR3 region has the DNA TGCGCCAGCGCCAGAGACGGGCATGGGAATTCACCCCTCCACTTT.

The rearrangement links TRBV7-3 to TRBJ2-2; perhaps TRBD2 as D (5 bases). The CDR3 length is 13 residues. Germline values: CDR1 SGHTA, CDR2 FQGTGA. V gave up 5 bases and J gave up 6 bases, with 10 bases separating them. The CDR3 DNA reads TGTGCCAGCAGCCGAGAGGGCCCCGGGGAGCTGTTTTTT. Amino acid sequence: CASSREGPGELFF.

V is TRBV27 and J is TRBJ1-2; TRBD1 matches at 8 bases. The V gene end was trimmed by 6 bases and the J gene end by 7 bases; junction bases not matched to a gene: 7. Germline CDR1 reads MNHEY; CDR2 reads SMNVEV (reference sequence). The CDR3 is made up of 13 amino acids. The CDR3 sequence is CASSPDRVTGYTF. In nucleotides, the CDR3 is TGTGCCAGCAGCCCGGACAGGGTAACTGGCTACACCTTC.

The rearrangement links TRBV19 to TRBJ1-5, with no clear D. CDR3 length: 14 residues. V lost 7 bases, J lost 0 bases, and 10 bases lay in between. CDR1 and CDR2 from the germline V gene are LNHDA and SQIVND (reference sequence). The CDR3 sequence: CASNPDGSNQPQHF. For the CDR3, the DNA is TGTGCCAGTAACCCGGACGGTAGCAATCAGCCCCAGCATTTT. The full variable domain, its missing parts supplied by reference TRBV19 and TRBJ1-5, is DGGITQSPKYLFRKEGQNVTLSCEQNLNHDAMYWYRQDPGQGLRLIYYSQIVNDFQKGDIAEGYSVSREKKESFPLTVTSAQKNPTAFYLCASNPDGSNQPQHFGDGTRLSIL.

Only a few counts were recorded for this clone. The CDR3, as DNA: TGTGCCAGCAGTGACAGGGGCTATGGCTACACCTTC. Translated: CASSDRGYGYTF. J is TRBJ1-2 and V is TRBV6-4, with D possibly TRBD1 on 5 matching bases. Per germline, CDR1 MRHNA and CDR2 SNTAGT. The CDR3 extends over 12 amino acids. The V gene lost 2 bases and the J gene lost 4 bases, with 5 bases spanning the gap.

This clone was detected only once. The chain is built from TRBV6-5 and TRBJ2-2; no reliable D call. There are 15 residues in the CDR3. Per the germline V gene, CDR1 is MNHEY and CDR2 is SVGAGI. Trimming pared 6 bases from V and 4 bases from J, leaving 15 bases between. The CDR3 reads CASRRHAAGTGELFF. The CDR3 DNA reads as TGTGCCAGCAGAAGACATGCCGCAGGCACCGGGGAGCTGTTTTTT.

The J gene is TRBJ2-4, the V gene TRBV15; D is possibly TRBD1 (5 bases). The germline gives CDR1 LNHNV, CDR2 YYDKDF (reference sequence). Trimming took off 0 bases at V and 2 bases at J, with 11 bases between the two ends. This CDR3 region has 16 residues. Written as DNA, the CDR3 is TGTGCCACCAGCAGAGAAAGGACAACCTCCAAAAACATTCAGTACTTC. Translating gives CATSRERTTSKNIQYF.

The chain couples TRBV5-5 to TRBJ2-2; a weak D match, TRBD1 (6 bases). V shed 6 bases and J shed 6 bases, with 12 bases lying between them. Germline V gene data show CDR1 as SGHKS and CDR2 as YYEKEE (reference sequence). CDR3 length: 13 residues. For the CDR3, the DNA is TGTGCCAGCAACATACAGGGTTCCGGGGAGCTGTTTTTT. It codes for CASNIQGSGELFF.

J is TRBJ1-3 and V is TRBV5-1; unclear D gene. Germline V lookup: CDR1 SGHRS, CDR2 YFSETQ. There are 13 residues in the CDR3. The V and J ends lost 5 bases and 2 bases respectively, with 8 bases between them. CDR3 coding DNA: TGCGCCAGCAGTAAGGGAGCTGGAAACACCATATATTTT. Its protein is CASSKGAGNTIYF. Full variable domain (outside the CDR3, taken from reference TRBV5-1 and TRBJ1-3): KAGVTQTPRYLIKTRGQQVTLSCSPISGHRSVSWYQQTPGQGLQFLFEYFSETQRNKGNFPGRFSGRQFSNSRSEMNVSTLELGDSALYLCASSKGAGNTIYFGEGSWLTVV.

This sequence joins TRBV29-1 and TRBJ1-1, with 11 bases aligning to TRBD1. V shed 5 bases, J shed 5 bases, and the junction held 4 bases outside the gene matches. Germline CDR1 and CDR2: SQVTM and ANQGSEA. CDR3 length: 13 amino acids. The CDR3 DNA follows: TGCAGCGTTAGGACAGGGGGCCAAACTGAAGCTTTCTTT. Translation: CSVRTGGQTEAFF.

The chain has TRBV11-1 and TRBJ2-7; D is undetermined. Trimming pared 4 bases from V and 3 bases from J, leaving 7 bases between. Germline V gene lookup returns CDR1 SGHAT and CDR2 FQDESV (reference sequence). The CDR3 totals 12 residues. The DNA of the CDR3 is TGTGCCAGCAGCTCGTGCTTCTACGAGCAGTACTTC. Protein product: CASSSCFYEQYF.

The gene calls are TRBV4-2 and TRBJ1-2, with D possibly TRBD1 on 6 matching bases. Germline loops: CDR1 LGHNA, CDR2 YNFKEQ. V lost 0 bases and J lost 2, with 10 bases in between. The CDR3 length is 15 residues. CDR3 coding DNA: TGTGCCAGCAGCCAAGATGGGGGCGGAAACTATGGCTACACCTTC. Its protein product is CASSQDGGGNYGYTF.

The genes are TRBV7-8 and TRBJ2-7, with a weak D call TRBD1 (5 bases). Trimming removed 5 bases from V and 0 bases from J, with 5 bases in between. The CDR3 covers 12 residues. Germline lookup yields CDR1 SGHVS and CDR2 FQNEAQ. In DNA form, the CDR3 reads TGTGCCAGCAGCGGGGCCTCCTACGAGCAGTACTTC. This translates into CASSGASYEQYF.

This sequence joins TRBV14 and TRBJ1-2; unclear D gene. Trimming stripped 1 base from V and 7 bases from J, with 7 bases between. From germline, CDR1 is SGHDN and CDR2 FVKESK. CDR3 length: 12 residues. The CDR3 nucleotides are TGTGCCAGCAGCCAAGGGAAGGGTGGCTACACCTTC. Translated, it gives CASSQGKGGYTF.

CDR3 coding DNA: TGTGCCTGGAGTCCTTCCGGGACAGGGGTTGGTGGTGAGCAGTTCTTC. Its translation is CAWSPSGTGVGGEQFF. The chain joins TRBV30 to TRBJ2-1, with 10 nucleotides matching TRBD1. This CDR3 has 16 amino acids. CDR1 is GTSNPN, CDR2 SVGIG, per germline (reference sequence). J was trimmed by 9 bases and V by 2 bases; bases with no gene match: 13.

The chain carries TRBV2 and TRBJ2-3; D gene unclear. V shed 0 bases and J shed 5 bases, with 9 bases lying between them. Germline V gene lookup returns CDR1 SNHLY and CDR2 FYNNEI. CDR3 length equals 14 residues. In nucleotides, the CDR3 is TGTGCCAGCAGTGAAGCTACCCCTGGAGATACGCAGTATTTT. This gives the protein CASSEATPGDTQYF.

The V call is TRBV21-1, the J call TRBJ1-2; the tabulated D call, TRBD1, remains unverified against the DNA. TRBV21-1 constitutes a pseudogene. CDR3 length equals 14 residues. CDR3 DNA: TGTGCCAGCAGATTATTGGGCAGGGAAAATGGCTACACCTTC. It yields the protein CASRLLGRENGYTF.

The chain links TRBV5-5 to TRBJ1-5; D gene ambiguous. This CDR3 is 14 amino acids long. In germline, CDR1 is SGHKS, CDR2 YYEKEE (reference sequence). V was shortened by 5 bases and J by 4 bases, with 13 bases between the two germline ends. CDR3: CASSSDVLNQPQHF. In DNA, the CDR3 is TGTGCCAGCAGTTCAGACGTGCTTAATCAGCCCCAGCATTTT.